The clone carrying this T cell receptor beta chain has more than one count but fewer than ten. Its antigen is as yet unknown. A read error may produce the germline difference seen at one junction end. The identical CDR3 is also encoded by other nucleotide sequences in the sample. The sample comes from a study of metastatic and nonmetastatic thyroid tumors. Study summary: Malignant and benign thyroid patients had repertoires compared in peripheral blood and tumor or nodule tissue.

Each patient went into thyroid surgery without having received any treatment. Points from the study as a whole: Patients with malignant thyroid tumors reportedly had significantly higher TCR beta diversity than those with benign nodules, in blood and tumor.

Through MiXCR, TCRdb re-clonotyped the PCR reads. Among roughly 29,000 clones listed, 20% to 30% were seen once. The CDR3 runs 14 residues. The germline CDR1 and CDR2 sequences are MDHEN and SYDVKM. This sequence originates from a female donor with papillary thyroid cancer or a benign thyroid nodule (not recorded which). Some clones in this sample may be carry-over from other donors' samples. The sample comprised blood. This chain uses TRBV28 with TRBJ2-2; D not resolved. The CDR3 region has the DNA TGTGCCAGCAGTTTTAGAGGTCGTGACGTGGAGCTGTTTTTC. It is translated as CASSFRGRDVELFF.